Here is one T cell receptor (beta chain) with its context. Its target is unknown. With 3 bases removed from V and 2 bases from J, the gap between germline ends came to 18 bases. The CDR3 length is 17 residues. From germline, CDR1 is SGHTA and CDR2 FQGNSA. Both 60 Vbeta primers and 13 Jbeta primers went into the PCR. Sequencing was performed with immunoSEQ multiplex PCR; in TCRdb, only in-frame clones are kept and a portion is missing. Among around 190,000 clones listed, approximately 86% were seen once. This sample was included in a study of cytomegalovirus exposure and HLA in healthy donors. About the research overall: A previous analysis identified 95 million to 130 million unique TCR beta sequences derived from roughly 190 million T cells. Early released data had 80 million or so unique TCRs, all coming from HLA-typed donors.

General study points: Beyond CMV serostatus, there was no information to go on about immune exposure. Across donors, most TCRs were seen rarely, yet some public ones were widespread.

The rearrangement links TRBV7-2 to TRBJ2-3, with a weak D call TRBD1 (6 bases). What was sequenced was PBMCs. This TCR was sampled from a woman younger than 30 in good health and CMV-seronegative. CDR3 coding DNA: TGTGCCAGCAGCTTGGATTTGACAGGCCCAACCACAGATACGCAGTATTTT. Residues: CASSLDLTGPTTDTQYF.